This T cell receptor (beta chain) stems from a study of blood T cell repertoires in COVID-19. Across the whole study: Samples representing acute and convalescent COVID-19 were sourced from the United States, Italy and Spain. Sources were T cells, B-cell-depleted T cells, or PBMCs; the material itself was cDNA or gDNA.

The CDR3 extends over 14 amino acids. Germline-derived CDR1 and CDR2 are SSHAT and FNYEAQ (reference sequence). Using immunoSEQ multiplex PCR, the repertoire was profiled, and TCRdb retains in-frame clones only, with some absent. The sample contains roughly 250,000 clones, about 87% of which appear only once. In the case of this clone: At one end the junction does not follow the germline gene, possibly because of a read error.

The sequenced sample was peripheral blood. This sequence joins TRBV7-7 and TRBJ2-7, with D unresolved. The source of this sequence is a man in his 60s who had recovered from COVID-19. CDR3 coding DNA: TGTGCTAGCAGCCCAGGAATCTGGCAATACGAGCAGTACTTC. It codes for CASSPGIWQYEQYF.